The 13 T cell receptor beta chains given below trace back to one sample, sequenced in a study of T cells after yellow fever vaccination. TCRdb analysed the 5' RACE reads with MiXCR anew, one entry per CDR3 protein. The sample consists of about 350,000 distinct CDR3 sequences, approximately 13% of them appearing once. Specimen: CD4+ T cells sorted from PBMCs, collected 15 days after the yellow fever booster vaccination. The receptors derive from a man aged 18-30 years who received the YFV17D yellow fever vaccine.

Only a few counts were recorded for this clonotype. The CDR3 loop reads CASSLAGGPDNEQFF. The CDR3 nucleotides read TGTGCCAGCTCCCTAGCGGGGGGCCCCGACAATGAGCAGTTCTTC. V is TRBV18 and J is TRBJ2-1; 11 nucleotides align to TRBD2. The V gene's germline CDR1 is KGHSH and CDR2 LQKENI. With V trimmed by 6 bases and J by 5 bases, 6 bases remained unmatched. The CDR3 totals 15 residues.

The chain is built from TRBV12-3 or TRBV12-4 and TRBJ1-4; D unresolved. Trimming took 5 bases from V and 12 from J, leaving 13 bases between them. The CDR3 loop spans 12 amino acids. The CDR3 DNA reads TGTGCCAGCAGTCCGCGAGTCTTGGAACTGTTTTTT. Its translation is CASSPRVLELFF.

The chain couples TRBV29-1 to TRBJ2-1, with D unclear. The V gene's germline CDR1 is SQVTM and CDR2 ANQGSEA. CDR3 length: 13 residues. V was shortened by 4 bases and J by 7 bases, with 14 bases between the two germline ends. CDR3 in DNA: TGCAGCGTTGGAAGGCAGATTTTTAATGAGCAGTTCTTC. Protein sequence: CSVGRQIFNEQFF.

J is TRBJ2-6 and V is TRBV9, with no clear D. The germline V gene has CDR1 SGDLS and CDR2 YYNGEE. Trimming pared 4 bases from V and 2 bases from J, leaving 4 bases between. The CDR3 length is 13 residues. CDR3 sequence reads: CASSTTGANVLTF. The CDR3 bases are TGTGCCAGCAGCACTACTGGGGCCAACGTCCTGACTTTC.

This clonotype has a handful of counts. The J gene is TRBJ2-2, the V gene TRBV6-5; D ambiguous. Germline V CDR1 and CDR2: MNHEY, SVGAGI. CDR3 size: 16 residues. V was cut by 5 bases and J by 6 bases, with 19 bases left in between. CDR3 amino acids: CASSPGRIARPGELFF. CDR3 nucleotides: TGTGCCAGCAGTCCTGGCCGGATAGCCCGGCCCGGGGAGCTGTTTTTT.

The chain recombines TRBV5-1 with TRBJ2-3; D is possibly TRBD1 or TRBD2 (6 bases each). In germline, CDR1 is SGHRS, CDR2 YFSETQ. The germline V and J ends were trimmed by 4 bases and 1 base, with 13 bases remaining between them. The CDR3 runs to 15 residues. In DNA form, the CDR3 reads TGCGCCAGCAGCGTCCCGGGGGCGGGCACAGATACGCAGTATTTT. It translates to CASSVPGAGTDTQYF.

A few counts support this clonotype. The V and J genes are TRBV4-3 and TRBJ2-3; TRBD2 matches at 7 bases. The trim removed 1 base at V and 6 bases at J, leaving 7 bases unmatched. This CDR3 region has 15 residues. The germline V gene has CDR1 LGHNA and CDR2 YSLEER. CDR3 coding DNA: TGCGCCAGCAGCCAAGGACTAGCAAATGCGGATACGCAGTATTTT. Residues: CASSQGLANADTQYF.

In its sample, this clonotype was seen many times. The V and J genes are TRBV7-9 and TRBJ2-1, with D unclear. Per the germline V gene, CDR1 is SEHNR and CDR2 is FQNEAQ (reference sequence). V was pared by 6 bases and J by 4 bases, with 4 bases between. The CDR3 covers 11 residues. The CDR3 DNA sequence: TGTGCCAGCAGATCTTACAATGAGCAGTTCTTC. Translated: CASRSYNEQFF.

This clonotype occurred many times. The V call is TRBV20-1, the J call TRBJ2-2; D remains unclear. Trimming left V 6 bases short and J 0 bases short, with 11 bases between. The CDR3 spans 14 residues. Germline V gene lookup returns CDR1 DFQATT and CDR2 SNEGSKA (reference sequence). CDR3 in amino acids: CSAPLAANTGELFF. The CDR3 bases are TGCAGTGCCCCATTGGCAGCGAACACCGGGGAGCTGTTTTTT.

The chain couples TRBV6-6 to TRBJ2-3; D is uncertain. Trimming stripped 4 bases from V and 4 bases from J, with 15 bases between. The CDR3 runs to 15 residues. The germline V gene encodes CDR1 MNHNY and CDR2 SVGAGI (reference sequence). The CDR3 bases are TGTGCCAGCAGTTCTCCCCGGTTGGGCGCAGATACGCAGTATTTT. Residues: CASSSPRLGADTQYF.

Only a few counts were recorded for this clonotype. In nucleotides, the CDR3 is TGCAGTGCTAGAGATTTGGGGGGGCGACCTGACAATGAGCAGTTCTTC. Translation: CSARDLGGRPDNEQFF. J is TRBJ2-1 and V is TRBV20-1; D perhaps matches TRBD2 (7 bases). The germline gives CDR1 DFQATT, CDR2 SNEGSKA (reference sequence). The CDR3 loop spans 16 amino acids. V was shortened by 0 bases and J by 5 bases, with 17 bases between the two germline ends.

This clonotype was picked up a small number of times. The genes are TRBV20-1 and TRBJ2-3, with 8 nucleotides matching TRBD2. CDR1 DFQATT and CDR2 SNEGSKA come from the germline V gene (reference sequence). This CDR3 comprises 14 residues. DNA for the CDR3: TGCAGCCCGACGGGGGGGTTCAGCACAGATACGCAGTATTTT. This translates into CSPTGGFSTDTQYF.

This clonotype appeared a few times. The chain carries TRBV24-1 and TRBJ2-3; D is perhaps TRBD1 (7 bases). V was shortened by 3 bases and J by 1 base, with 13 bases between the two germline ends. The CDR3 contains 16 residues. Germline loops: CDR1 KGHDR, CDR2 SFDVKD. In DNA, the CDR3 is TGTGCCACCAGTGATACCCGCAGGGGGGGCACAGATACGCAGTATTTT. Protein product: CATSDTRRGGTDTQYF.